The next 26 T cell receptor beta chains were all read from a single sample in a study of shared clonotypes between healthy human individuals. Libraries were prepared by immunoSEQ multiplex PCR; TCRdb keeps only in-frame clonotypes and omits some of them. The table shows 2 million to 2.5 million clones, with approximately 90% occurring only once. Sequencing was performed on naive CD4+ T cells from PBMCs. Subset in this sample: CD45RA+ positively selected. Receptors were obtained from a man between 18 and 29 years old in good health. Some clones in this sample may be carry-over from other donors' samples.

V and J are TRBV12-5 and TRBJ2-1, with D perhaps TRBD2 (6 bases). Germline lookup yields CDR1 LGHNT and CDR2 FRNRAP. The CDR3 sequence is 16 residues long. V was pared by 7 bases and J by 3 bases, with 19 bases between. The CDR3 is CASAPPGGVGYNEQFF. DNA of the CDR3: TGTGCTAGTGCCCCTCCGGGCGGGGTTGGCTACAATGAGCAGTTCTTC.

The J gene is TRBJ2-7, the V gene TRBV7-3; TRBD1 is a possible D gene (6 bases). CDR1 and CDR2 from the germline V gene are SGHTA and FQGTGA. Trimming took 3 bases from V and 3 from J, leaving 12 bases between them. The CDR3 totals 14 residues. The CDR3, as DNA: TGTGCCAGCAGCTTTCGTGCCAGGGGCTACGAGCAGTACTTC. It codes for CASSFRARGYEQYF.

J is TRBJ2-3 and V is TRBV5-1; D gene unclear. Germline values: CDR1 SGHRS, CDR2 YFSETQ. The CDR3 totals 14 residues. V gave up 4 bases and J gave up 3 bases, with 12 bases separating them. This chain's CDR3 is CASSAWTITDTQYF. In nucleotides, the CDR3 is TGCGCCAGCAGCGCCTGGACGATAACAGATACGCAGTATTTT.

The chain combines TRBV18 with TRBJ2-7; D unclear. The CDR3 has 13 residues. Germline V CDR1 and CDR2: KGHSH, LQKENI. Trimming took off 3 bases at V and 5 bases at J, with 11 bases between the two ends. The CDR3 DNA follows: TGTGCCAGCTCACCCGCTTTCTTGAACGAGCAGTACTTC. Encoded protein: CASSPAFLNEQYF.

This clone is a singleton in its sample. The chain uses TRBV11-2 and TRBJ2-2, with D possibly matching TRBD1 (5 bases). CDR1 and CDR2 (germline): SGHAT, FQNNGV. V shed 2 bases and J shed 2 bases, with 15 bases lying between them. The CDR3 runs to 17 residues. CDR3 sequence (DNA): TGTGCCAGCAGCTTACTGTTCGGGCAGGGCAACACCGGGGAGCTGTTTTTT. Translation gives CASSLLFGQGNTGELFF.

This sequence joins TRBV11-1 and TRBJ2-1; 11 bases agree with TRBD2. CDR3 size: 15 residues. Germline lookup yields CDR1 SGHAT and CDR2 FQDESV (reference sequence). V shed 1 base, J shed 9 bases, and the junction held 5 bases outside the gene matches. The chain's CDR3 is CASSLDSGRAGEQFF. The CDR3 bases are TGTGCCAGCAGCTTAGATAGCGGGAGGGCCGGTGAGCAGTTCTTC.

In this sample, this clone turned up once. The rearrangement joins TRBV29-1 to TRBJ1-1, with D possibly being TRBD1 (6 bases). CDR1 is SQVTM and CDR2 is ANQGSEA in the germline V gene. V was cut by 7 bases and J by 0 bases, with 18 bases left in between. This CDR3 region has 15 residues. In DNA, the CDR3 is TGCAGCGCCCAAGGGGGGGGACGGCTGAACACTGAAGCTTTCTTT. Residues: CSAQGGGRLNTEAFF.

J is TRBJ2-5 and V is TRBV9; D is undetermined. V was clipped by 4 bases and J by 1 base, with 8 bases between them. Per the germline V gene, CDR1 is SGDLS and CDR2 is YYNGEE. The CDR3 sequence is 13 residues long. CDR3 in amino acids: CASSSLGQETQYF. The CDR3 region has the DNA TGTGCCAGCAGCTCCCTCGGCCAAGAGACCCAGTACTTC.

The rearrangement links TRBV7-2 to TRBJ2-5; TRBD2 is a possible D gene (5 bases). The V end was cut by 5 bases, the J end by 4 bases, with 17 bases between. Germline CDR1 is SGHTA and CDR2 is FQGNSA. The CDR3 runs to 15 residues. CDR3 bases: TGTGCCAGCAGCCAACCCGGAGGCCGAAGAGAGACCCAGTACTTC. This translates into CASSQPGGRRETQYF. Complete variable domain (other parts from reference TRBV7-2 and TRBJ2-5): GAGVSQSPSNKVTEKGKDVELRCDPISGHTALYWYRQSLGQGLEFLIYFQGNSAPDKSGLPSDRFSAERTGGSVSTLTIQRTQQEDSAVYLCASSQPGGRRETQYFGPGTRLLVL.

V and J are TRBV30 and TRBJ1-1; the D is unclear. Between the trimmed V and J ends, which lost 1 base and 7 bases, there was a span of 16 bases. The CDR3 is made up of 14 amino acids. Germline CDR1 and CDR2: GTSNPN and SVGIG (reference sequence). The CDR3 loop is CAWSGRQNHYEAFF. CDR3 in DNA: TGTGCCTGGAGTGGGCGCCAGAACCATTATGAAGCTTTCTTT.

CDR3 in DNA: TGCGCCAGCAGCTTGATTTCGAGTCAAGAGACCCAGTACTTC. This gives the protein CASSLISSQETQYF. This chain joins TRBV5-1 and TRBJ2-5; the D is unclear. In germline, CDR1 is SGHRS, CDR2 YFSETQ. The CDR3 consists of 14 residues. V was pared by 1 base and J by 2 bases, with 9 bases between.

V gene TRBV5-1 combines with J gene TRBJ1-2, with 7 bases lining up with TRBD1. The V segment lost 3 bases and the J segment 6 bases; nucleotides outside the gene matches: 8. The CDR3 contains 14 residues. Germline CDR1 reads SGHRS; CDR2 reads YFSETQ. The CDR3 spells CASSWVGTVNGYTF. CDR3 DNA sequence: TGCGCCAGCAGCTGGGTAGGGACAGTGAATGGCTACACCTTC.

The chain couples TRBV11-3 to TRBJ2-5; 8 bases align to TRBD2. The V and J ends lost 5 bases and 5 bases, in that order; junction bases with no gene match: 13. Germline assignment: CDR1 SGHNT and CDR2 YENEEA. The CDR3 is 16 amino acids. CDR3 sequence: CASSLGTGGVGETQYF. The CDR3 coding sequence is TGTGCCAGCAGCCTCGGAACGGGAGGGGTAGGGGAGACCCAGTACTTC.

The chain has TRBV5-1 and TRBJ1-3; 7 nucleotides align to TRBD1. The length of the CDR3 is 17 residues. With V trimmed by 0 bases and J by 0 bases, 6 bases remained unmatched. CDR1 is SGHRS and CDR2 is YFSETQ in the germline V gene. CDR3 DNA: TGCGCCAGCAGCTTGGAGGGACAGATCTTCTCTGGAAACACCATATATTTT. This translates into CASSLEGQIFSGNTIYF.

CDR3: CASSPGQGAAAGANVLTF. Here the CDR3 DNA reads TGTGCCAGCAGCCCCGGACAGGGGGCAGCGGCTGGGGCCAACGTCCTGACTTTC. The rearrangement joins TRBV7-6 to TRBJ2-6, with 11 bases identical to TRBD1. This CDR3 comprises 18 residues. Unmatched junction bases numbered 8, after V lost 5 bases and J lost 2 bases. Looked up from germline, CDR1 is SGHVS and CDR2 is FNYEAQ.

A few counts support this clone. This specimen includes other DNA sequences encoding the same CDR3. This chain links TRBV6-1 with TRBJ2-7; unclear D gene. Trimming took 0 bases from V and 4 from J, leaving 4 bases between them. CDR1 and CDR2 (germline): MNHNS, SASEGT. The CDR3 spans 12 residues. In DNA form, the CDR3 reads TGTGCCAGCAGTGAAGCGGGGTACGAGCAGTACTTC. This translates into CASSEAGYEQYF.

This chain's CDR3 is CASTPGPAPREAFF. CDR3 sequence (DNA): TGTGCCAGCACCCCGGGCCCCGCGCCCCGGGAAGCTTTCTTT. This rearrangement joins TRBV28 to TRBJ1-1, with D hard to call. The CDR3 contains 14 residues. Germline loops: CDR1 MDHEN, CDR2 SYDVKM. V lost 7 bases and J lost 8, with 20 bases in between.

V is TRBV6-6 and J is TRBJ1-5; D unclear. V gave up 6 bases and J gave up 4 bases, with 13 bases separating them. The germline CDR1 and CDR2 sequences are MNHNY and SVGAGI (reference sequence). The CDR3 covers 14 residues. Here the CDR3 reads CASREERLNQPQHF. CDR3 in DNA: TGTGCCAGCAGGGAAGAGCGGCTAAATCAGCCCCAGCATTTT.

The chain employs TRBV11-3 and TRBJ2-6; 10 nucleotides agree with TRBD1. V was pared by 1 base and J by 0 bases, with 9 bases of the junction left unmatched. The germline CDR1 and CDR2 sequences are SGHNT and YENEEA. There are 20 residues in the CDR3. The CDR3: CASSLVFMGQGTSGANVLTF. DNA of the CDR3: TGTGCCAGCAGCTTAGTCTTCATGGGACAGGGGACCTCTGGGGCCAACGTCCTGACTTTC.

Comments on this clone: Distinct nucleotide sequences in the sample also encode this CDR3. The CDR3 DNA follows: TGCGCCAGCAGCTTGGAGGCGGCCTCCTACGAGCAGTACTTC. This gives the protein CASSLEAASYEQYF. The chain joins TRBV5-1 to TRBJ2-7; D not certain. The germline V gene encodes CDR1 SGHRS and CDR2 YFSETQ. The ends were cut back, 0 bases at V and 0 bases at J, with 7 bases in the middle. The CDR3 is made up of 14 amino acids.

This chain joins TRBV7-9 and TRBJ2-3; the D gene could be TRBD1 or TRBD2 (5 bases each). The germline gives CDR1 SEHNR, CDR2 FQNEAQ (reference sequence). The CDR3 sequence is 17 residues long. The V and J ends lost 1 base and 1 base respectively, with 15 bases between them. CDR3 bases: TGTGCCAGCAGCTTAGGACGAGGGGCCGTGGGCACAGATACGCAGTATTTT. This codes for CASSLGRGAVGTDTQYF.

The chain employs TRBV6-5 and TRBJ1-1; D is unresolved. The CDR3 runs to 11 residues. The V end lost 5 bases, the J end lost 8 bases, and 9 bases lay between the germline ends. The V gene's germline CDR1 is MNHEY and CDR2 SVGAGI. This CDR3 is CASSSSVEAFF. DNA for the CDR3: TGTGCCAGCAGTAGTTCTGTGGAAGCTTTCTTT.

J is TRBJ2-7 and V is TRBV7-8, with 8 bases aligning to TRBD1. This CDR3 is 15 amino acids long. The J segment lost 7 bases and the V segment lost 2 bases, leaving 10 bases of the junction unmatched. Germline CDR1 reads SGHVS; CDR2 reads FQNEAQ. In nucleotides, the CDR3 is TGTGCCAGCAGCTTACGGCAGGGGGCGCTTTGGGAGCAGTACTTC. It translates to CASSLRQGALWEQYF.

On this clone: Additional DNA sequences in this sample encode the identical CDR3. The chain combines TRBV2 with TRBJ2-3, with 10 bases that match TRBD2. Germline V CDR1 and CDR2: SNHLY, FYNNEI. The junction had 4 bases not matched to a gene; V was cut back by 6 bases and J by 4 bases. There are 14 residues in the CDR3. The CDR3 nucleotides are TGTGCCAGCAGGCCCGGGACTAGCGCAGATACGCAGTATTTT. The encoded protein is CASRPGTSADTQYF.

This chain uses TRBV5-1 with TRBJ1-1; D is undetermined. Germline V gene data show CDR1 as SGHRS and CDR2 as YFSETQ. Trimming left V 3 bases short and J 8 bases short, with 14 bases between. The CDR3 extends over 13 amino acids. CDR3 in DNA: TGCGCCAGCAGCTCCGAGGCTTATCGAGAAGCTTTCTTT. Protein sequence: CASSSEAYREAFF.

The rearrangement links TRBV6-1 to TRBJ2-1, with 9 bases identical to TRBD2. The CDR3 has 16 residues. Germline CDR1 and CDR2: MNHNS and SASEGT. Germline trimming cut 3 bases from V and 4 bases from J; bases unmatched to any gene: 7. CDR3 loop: CASSDLLAGSYNEQFF. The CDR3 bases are TGTGCCAGCAGTGATCTCCTAGCGGGGTCATACAATGAGCAGTTCTTC.